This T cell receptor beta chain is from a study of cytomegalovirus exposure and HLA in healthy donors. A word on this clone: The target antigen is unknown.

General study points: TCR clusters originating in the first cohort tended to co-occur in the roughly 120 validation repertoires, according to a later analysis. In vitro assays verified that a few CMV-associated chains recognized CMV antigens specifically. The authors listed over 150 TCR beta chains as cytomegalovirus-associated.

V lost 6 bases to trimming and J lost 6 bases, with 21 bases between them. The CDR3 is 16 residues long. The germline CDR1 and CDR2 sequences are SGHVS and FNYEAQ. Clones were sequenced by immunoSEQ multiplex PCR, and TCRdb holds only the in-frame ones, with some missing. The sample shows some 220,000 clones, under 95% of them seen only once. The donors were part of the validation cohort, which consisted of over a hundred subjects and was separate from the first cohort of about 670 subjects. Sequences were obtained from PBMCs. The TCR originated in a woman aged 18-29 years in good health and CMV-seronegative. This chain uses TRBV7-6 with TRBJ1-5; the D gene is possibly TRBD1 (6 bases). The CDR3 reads CASRYRLQGSPQPQHF. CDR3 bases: TGTGCCAGCAGATATAGGCTACAGGGATCACCTCAGCCCCAGCATTTT.